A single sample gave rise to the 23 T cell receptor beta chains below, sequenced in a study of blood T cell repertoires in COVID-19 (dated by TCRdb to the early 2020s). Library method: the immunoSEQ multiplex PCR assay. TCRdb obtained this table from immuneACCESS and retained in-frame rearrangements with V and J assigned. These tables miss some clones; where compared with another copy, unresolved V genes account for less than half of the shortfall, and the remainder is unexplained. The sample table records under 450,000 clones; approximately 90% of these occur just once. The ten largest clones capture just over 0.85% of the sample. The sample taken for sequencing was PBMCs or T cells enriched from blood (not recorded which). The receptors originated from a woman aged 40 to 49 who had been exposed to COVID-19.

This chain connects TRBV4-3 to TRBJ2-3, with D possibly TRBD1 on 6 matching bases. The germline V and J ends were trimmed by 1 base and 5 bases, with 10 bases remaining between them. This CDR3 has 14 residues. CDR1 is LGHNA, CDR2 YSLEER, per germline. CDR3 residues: CASSQGVTGDTQYF. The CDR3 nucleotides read TGCGCCAGCAGCCAAGGGGTGACAGGAGATACGCAGTATTTT.

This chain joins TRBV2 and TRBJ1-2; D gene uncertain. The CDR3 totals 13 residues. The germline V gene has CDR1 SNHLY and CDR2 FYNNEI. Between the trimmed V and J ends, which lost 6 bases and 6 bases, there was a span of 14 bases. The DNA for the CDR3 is TGTGCCAGCAGATTAACAGAAGGTGATGGCTACACCTTC. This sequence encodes CASRLTEGDGYTF.

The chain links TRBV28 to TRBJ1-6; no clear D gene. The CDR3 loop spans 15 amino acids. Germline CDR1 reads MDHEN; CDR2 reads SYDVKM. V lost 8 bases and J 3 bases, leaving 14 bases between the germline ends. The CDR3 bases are TGTGCCAGCCTCTCGGGTGCCGTCTATAATTCACCCCTCCACTTT. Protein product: CASLSGAVYNSPLHF.

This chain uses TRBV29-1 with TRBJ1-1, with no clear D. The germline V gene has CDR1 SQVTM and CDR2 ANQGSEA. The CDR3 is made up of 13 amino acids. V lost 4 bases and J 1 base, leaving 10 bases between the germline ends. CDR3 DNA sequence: TGCAGCGTTGCGGTCACTCAGAACACTGAAGCTTTCTTT. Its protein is CSVAVTQNTEAFF.

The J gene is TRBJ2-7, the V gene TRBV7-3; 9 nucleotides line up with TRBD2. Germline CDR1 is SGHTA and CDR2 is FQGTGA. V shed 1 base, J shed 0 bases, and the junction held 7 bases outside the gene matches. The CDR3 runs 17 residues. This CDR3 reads CASSLNTSGPSSYEQYF. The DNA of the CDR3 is TGTGCCAGCAGCTTAAATACTAGCGGGCCGAGCTCCTACGAGCAGTACTTC. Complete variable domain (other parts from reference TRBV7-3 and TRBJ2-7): GAGVSQTPSNKVTEKGKYVELRCDPISGHTALYWYRQSLGQGPEFLIYFQGTGAADDSGLPNDRFFAVRPEGSVSTLKIQRTERGDSAVYLCASSLNTSGPSSYEQYFGPGTRLTVT.

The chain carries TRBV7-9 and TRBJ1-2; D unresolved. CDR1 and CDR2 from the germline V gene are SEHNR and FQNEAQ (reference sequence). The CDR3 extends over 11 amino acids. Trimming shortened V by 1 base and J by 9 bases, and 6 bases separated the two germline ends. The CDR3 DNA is TGTGCCAGCAGCTTAGACAGCAGCTACACCTTC. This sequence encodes CASSLDSSYTF.

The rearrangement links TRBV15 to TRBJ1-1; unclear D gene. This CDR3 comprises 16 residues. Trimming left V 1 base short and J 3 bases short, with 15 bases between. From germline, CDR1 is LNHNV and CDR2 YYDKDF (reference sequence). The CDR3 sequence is CATSRGGSRDDTEAFF. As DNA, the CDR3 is TGTGCCACCAGCAGAGGCGGGTCGCGGGATGACACTGAAGCTTTCTTT.

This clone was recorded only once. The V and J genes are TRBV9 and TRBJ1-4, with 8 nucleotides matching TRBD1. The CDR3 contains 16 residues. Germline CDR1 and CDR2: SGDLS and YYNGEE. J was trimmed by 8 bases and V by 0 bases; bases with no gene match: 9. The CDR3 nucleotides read TGTGCCAGCAGCGTAGGTGGAGGACAGGGTGCCGAAAAACTGTTTTTT. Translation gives CASSVGGGQGAEKLFF.

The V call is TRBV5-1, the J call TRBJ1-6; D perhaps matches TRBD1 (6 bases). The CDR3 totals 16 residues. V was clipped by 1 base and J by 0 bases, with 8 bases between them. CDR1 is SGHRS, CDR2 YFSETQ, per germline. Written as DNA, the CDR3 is TGCGCCAGCAGCTTGACAGGGAGCTCCTATAATTCACCCCTCCACTTT. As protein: CASSLTGSSYNSPLHF.

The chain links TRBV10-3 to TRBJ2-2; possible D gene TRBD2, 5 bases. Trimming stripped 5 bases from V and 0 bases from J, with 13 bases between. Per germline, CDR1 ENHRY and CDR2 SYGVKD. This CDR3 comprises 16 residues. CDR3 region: CAISQGEGANTGELFF. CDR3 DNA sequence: TGTGCCATCAGTCAAGGAGAGGGAGCGAACACCGGGGAGCTGTTTTTT.

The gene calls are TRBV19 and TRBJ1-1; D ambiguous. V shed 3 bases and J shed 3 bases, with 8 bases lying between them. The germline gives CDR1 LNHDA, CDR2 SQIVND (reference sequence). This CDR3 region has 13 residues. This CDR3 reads CASSIVADTEAFF. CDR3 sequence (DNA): TGTGCCAGTAGTATTGTGGCAGACACTGAAGCTTTCTTT.

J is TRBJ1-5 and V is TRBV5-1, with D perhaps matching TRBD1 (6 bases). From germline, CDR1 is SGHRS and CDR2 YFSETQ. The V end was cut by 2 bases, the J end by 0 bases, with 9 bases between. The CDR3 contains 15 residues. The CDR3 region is CASSLTGNSNQPQHF. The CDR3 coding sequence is TGCGCCAGCAGCTTAACAGGGAATAGCAATCAGCCCCAGCATTTT.

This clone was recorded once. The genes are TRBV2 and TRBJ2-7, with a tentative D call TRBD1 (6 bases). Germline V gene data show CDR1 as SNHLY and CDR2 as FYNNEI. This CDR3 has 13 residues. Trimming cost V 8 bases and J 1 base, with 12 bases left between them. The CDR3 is CASGSGVSYEQYF. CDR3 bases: TGTGCCAGCGGCTCAGGGGTTTCCTACGAGCAGTACTTC.

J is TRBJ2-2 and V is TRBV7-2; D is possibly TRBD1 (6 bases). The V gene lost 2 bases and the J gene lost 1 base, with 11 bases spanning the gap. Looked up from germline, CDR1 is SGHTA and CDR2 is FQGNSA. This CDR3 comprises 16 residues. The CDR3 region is CASSLSGALNTGELFF. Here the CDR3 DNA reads TGTGCCAGCAGCTTATCAGGGGCCTTGAACACCGGGGAGCTGTTTTTT.

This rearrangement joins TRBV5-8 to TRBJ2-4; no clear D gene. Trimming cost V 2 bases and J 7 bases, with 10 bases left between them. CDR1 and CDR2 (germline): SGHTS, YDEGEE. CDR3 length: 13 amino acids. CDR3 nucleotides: TGTGCCAGCAGCTTATCCCCCTCTAACATTCAGTACTTC. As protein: CASSLSPSNIQYF.

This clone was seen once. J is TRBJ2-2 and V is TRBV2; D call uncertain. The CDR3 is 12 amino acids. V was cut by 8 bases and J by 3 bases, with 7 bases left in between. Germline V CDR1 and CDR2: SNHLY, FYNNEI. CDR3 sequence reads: CASGPYTGELFF. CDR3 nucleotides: TGTGCCAGCGGGCCGTACACCGGGGAGCTGTTTTTT.

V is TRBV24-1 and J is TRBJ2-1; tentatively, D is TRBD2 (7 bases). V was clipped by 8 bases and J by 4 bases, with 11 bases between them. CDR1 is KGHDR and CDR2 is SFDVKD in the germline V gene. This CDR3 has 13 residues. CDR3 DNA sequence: TGTGCCACCAAGGGGGAGGGATACAATGAGCAGTTCTTC. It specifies CATKGEGYNEQFF.

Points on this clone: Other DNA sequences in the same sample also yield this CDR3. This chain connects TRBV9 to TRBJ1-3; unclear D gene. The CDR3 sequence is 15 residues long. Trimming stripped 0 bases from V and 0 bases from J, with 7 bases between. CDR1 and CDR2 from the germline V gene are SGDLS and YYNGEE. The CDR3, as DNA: TGTGCCAGCAGCGTAGGAGGCGGCTCTGGAAACACCATATATTTT. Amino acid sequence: CASSVGGGSGNTIYF.

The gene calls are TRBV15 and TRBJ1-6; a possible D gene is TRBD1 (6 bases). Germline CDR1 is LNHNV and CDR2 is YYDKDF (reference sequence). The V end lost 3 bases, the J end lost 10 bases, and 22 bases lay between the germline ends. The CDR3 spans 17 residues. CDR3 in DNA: TGTGCCACCAGCAGGGCGACAGGAGAACCTGAACGCTCACCCCTCCACTTT. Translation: CATSRATGEPERSPLHF.

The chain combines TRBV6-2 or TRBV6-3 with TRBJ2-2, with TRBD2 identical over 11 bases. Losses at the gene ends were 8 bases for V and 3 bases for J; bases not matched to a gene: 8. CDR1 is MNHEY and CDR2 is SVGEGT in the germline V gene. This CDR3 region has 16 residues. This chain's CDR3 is CASCLLAGGHTGELFF. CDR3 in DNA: TGTGCCAGCTGCCTCCTAGCGGGAGGTCACACCGGGGAGCTGTTTTTT.

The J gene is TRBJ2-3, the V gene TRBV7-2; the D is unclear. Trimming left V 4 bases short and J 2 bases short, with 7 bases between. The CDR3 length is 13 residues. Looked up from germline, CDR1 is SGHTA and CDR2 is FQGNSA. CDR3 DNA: TGTGCCAGCAGCTCCCGACTCACAGATACGCAGTATTTT. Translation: CASSSRLTDTQYF.

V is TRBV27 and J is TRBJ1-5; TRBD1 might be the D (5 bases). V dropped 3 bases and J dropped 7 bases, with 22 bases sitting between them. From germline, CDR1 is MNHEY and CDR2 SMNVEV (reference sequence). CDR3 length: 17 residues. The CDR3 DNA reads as TGTGCCAGCAGTTTCACCCGGAGCGGGGGAGGCGAACAGCCCCAGCATTTT. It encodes CASSFTRSGGGEQPQHF.

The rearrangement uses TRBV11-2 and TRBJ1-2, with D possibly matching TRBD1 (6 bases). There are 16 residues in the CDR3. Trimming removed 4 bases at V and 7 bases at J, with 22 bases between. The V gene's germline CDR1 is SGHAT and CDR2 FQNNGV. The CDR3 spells CASSSILTGSFRGYTF. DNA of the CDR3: TGTGCCAGCAGCTCGATATTAACAGGGTCGTTTCGTGGCTACACCTTC. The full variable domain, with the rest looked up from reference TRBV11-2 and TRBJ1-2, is EAGVAQSPRYKIIEKRQSVAFWCNPISGHATLYWYQQILGQGPKLLIQFQNNGVVDDSQLPKDRFSAERLKGVDSTLKIQPAKLEDSAVYLCASSSILTGSFRGYTFGSGTRLTVV.